These 11 T cell receptor beta chains share one sample of origin, sequenced in a study of T cells after yellow fever vaccination. Each CDR3 protein gets one entry after TCRdb re-called the 5' RACE reads with MiXCR. The sample includes about 29,000 distinct CDR3 sequences, around 4.6% of them seen just once. The sequenced sample was CD8+ T cells sorted from PBMCs, obtained 10 days after the yellow fever booster vaccination. The origin of the receptors is a man younger than 45 who received the YFV17D yellow fever vaccine.

This clonotype was detected ten times or more. J is TRBJ2-1 and V is TRBV28, with TRBD2 identical over 7 bases. Germline CDR1 reads MDHEN; CDR2 reads SYDVKM. This CDR3 has 11 amino acids. The V segment lost 6 bases and the J segment 7 bases; nucleotides outside the gene matches: 0. The CDR3 reads CASRLANEQFF. CDR3 DNA sequence: TGTGCCAGCAGACTAGCGAATGAGCAGTTCTTC.

This clonotype was seen many times. The V gene is TRBV12-3 or TRBV12-4, the J gene TRBJ2-7; D ambiguous. The CDR3 spans 15 residues. V was pared by 5 bases and J by 5 bases, with 19 bases between. The CDR3 DNA sequence: TGTGCCAGCAGTCCTCCTCCCGACGGCGTCAACGAGCAGTACTTC. As protein: CASSPPPDGVNEQYF.

This clonotype has a handful of counts. The chain has TRBV10-2 and TRBJ2-7; a possible D gene is TRBD2 (7 bases). This CDR3 is built from 15 residues. Looked up from germline, CDR1 is WSHSY and CDR2 is SAAADI. V gave up 8 bases and J gave up 2 bases, with 19 bases separating them. For the CDR3, the DNA is TGCGCCAGCTGGGGGGGGGACACCGGTACCTACGAGCAGTACTTC. Translated: CASWGGDTGTYEQYF.

This clonotype rates as medium-sized. The rearrangement links TRBV11-3 to TRBJ1-1; no firm D call. Germline values: CDR1 SGHNT, CDR2 YENEEA. The CDR3 has 12 residues. V was trimmed by 5 bases and J by 7 bases, leaving 11 bases between them. CDR3 in DNA: TGTGCCAGCAGCCTGACGGGCAGTGAAGCTTTCTTT. Protein sequence: CASSLTGSEAFF.

This clonotype showed up many times. The chain links TRBV5-6 to TRBJ2-7; D gene uncertain. The CDR3 length is 16 residues. CDR1 is SGHDT, CDR2 YYEEEE, per germline. The V end lost 4 bases, the J end lost 2 bases, and 19 bases lay between the germline ends. CDR3 nucleotides: TGTGCCAGCAGCAGGGCCCTAGAACACACGGCCTACGAGCAGTACTTC. This codes for CASSRALEHTAYEQYF. The full variable domain, in which reference TRBV5-6 and TRBJ2-7 provide the parts outside the CDR3, is DAGVTQSPTHLIKTRGQQVTLRCSPKSGHDTVSWYQQALGQGPQFIFQYYEEEERQRGNFPDRFSGHQFPNYSSELNVNALLLGDSALYLCASSRALEHTAYEQYFGPGTRLTVT.

This clonotype was seen many times. The V and J genes are TRBV7-2 and TRBJ2-3; TRBD2 is a possible D gene (5 bases). Germline assignment: CDR1 SGHTA and CDR2 FQGNSA. There are 14 residues in the CDR3. Trimming took off 8 bases at V and 0 bases at J, with 12 bases between the two ends. The CDR3 reads CASVGGTSTDTQYF. CDR3 sequence (DNA): TGTGCCAGCGTAGGAGGTACCAGCACAGATACGCAGTATTTT.

Turning to this clonotype: This may be a read error, as it is one base from a much larger clone. The genes are TRBV20-1 and TRBJ2-1; TRBD1 or TRBD2 may be the D gene (5 bases each). CDR1 is DFQATT and CDR2 is SNEGSKA in the germline V gene (reference sequence). The CDR3 runs 17 residues. CDR3 in DNA: TGCTGTGCTAGGGGTGGGAGCGGTACTAGCTCCTACAATGAGCAGTTCTTC. Its translation is CCARGGSGTSSYNEQFF.

The rearrangement uses TRBV5-6 and TRBJ2-1; 13 bases agree with TRBD2. The V and J ends lost 9 bases and 7 bases, in that order; junction bases with no gene match: 10. The CDR3 is 15 residues long. Germline CDR1 and CDR2: SGHDT and YYEEEE. The CDR3, as DNA: TGTGCCATCGGCCCCCGGACTAGCGGGAGAAATGAGCAGTTCTTC. It specifies CAIGPRTSGRNEQFF.

This clonotype was recorded at least ten times. V usage is TRBV7-9 and J usage is TRBJ2-1; D is undetermined. The CDR3 consists of 14 residues. V was clipped by 3 bases and J by 9 bases, with 15 bases between them. Germline V gives CDR1 SEHNR, CDR2 FQNEAQ (reference sequence). The CDR3 DNA reads as TGTGCCAGCAGCTTTCCCACCGACTCGAGTGAGCAGTTCTTC. Translating it yields CASSFPTDSSEQFF.

This clonotype showed up many times. The chain is built from TRBV2 and TRBJ1-2; TRBD1 matches 7 bases. J lost 8 bases, V lost 7 bases, and 4 bases had no gene match. The CDR3 totals 11 residues. Germline CDR1 SNHLY, CDR2 FYNNEI. The CDR3 nucleotides are TGTGCCAGCACCAAGACAGGGGGCTACACCTTC. It translates to CASTKTGGYTF.

This clonotype has more than one count but fewer than ten. The chain uses TRBV20-1 and TRBJ2-1; 7 bases map to TRBD2. V shed 5 bases and J 6 bases; nucleotides not matched to a gene: 4. The CDR3 has 12 residues. Germline CDR1 and CDR2: DFQATT and SNEGSKA (reference sequence). The CDR3 loop is CSAGGLVNEQFF. In nucleotides, the CDR3 is TGCAGTGCTGGCGGACTAGTCAATGAGCAGTTCTTC.